This T cell receptor (beta chain) was observed in a study of CD8 T cells in ankylosing spondylitis. The sample holds many counts of this clonotype. Antigen: not known. Study-wide results and limits: In the blood and synovial fluid of reactive arthritis, some motif variants had been previously reported. Clones that were linked to disease were CD8+ and were relatively rare in peripheral blood. Disease-linked clones were reportedly significantly enriched in matched ankylosing spondylitis synovial fluid. Seemingly characteristic of ankylosing spondylitis blood was a TCR beta motif consisting of roughly 8 highly homologous variants.

Libraries for TCR beta were made by quantitative 5'-RACE with molecular barcodes. TCRdb processed the 5' RACE reads anew with MiXCR; each CDR3 protein has one entry. The repertoire includes about 210,000 distinct CDR3 sequences, approximately 7.4% of them detected once, and 13% to 15% sits in the top ten. The CDR3 consists of 17 residues. The junction had 10 bases not matched to a gene; V was cut back by 4 bases and J by 1 base. The germline gives CDR1 SEHNR, CDR2 FQNEAQ (reference sequence). The chain has TRBV7-9 and TRBJ2-3, with 8 bases fitting TRBD1. The specimen sequenced was blood, either unsorted or a sorted T cell fraction (not recorded which). This sequence was found in a male donor with ankylosing spondylitis. The CDR3 reads CASSSSRRDRRTDTQYF. The CDR3, as DNA: TGTGCCAGCAGCTCATCCAGACGGGACAGGCGCACAGATACGCAGTATTTT.